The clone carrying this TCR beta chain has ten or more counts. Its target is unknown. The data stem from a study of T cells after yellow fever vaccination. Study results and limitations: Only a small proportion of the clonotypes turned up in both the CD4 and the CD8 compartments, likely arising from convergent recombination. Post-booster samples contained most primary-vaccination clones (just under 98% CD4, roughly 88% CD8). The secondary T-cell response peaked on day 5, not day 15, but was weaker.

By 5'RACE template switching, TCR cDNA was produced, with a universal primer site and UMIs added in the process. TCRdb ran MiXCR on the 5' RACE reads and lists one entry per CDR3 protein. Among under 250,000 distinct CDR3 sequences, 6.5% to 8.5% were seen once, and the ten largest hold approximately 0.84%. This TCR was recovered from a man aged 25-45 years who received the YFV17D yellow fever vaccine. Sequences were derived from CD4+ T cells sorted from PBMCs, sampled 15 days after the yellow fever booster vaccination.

The chain's CDR3 is CASSLYSASGNTIYF. CDR3 DNA sequence: TGCGCCAGCAGCTTGTATTCTGCCTCTGGAAACACCATATATTTT. J is TRBJ1-3 and V is TRBV5-1, with D unresolved. This CDR3 spans 15 amino acids. V was cut by 1 base and J by 0 bases, with 8 bases left in between. Germline V gene sequence: CDR1 SGHRS, CDR2 YFSETQ.